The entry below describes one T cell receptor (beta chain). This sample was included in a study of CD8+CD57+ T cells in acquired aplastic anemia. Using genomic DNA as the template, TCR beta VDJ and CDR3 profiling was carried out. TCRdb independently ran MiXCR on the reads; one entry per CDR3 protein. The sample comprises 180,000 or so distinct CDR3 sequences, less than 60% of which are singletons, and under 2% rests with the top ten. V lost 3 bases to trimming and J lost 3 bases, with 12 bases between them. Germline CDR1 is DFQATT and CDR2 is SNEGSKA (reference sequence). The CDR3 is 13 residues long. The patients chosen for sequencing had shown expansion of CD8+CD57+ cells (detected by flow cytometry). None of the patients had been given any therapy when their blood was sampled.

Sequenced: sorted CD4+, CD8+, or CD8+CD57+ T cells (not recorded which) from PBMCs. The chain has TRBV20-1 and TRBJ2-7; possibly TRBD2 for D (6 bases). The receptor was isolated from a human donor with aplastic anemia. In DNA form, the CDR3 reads TGCAGTGCTAGCGTTGGGGGGATCTACGAGCAGTACTTC. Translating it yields CSASVGGIYEQYF.